Sequencing of this T cell receptor beta chain was carried out in a study of regulatory T cells in long-lasting Graves disease (dated by TCRdb to the early 2020s). With regard to the full study: Persistent Graves' disease was defined as persistently positive TSH receptor autoantibodies together with antithyroid drug treatment for over 5 years. Persistent Graves' disease patients in the clinical cohort had taken antithyroid drugs for roughly ten years on average. The study was registered as a clinical trial and conducted in China. This study used TCR sequencing and RNA sequencing of peripheral blood to compare persistent Graves' disease patients against newly diagnosed Graves' disease patients. A total of about 33 samples underwent TCR sequencing, from about 13 patients with persistent Graves' disease and 20 patients with newly diagnosed Graves' disease. General findings and caveats noted by the study authors: Persistent disease showed preferential use of TRBV28, TRBJ1-2 and TRBJ2-5, whereas newly diagnosed disease favored TRBV20-1 and TRBJ2-1. Compared with newly diagnosed patients, patients with persistent Graves' disease had lower TCR Shannon entropy and fewer highly expanded clones, which suggests clonal expansion. The study examined only peripheral blood because the primary lesion, thyroid tissue, could not be accessed. Sequencing and analysis were limited to the TCR beta chain. Persistent patients shared more public clonotypes among themselves (around 3,000) than newly diagnosed patients did (more than 850). The authors noted that the small sample size was a limitation that may lower accuracy.

Reading the label with the study, this specimen's time point is: persistent/refractory GD, antithyroid drugs over 5 years with positive TRAb. RNA was extracted from PBMCs in TRIzol for both TCR sequencing and RNA sequencing. The diagnosis of Graves' disease followed American Thyroid Association guidelines. The patients came from an endocrinology department in Xi'an, China. Each patient gave approximately 10 milliliters of peripheral blood, collected in an EDTA anticoagulant tube. Ficoll Paque Plus density gradient separation was used to isolate PBMCs, and no further T cell sorting was done. RNA quality was checked with an Agilent 2100 Bioanalyzer and agarose gel, and concentration with a NanoDrop 2000. V lost 3 bases and J lost 10 bases; the stretch between them is 18 bases long. Inclusive of the bounding cysteine and phenylalanine, the CDR3 is 14 residues long. Of the read, only the CDR3 DNA is kept; its 42 bases are in frame from base 1. Looking up the germline V gene yields CDR1 MDHEN and CDR2 SYDVKM.

The sample holds many counts of this clonotype. What this receptor recognizes is not known. No base qualities exist here, and no much larger clone lies one base off it. To prepare the library, multiplex PCR was applied. Data came from an Illumina HiSeq 4000. CDR3 regions were amplified by Arm-PCR with iRepertoire HTBI primers to construct TCR beta libraries. PCR products were gel purified before sequencing. In the original analysis: Gene usage analysis of CDR3 amino acid clonotypes relied on the roughly 60 TRBV and about 13 TRBJ segments identified across samples. Filtered high-quality paired reads were merged into contigs using COPE and FqMerger. Contigs were aligned with BLAST to IMGT TRBV, TRBD and TRBJ reference genes, and CDR3 was defined per IMGT. Highly expanded clones were defined as clonotypes with a frequency above 0.1%. Shannon entropy was used to measure repertoire diversity, and the Gini coefficient was used to measure V-J evenness. Clonotypes shared by more than one individual were considered public. In TCRdb, the public reads were trimmed at Q25 with fastp and aligned with MiXCR, with productive beta chains retained. Each entry is one CDR3 protein sequence, shown with its most common DNA and genes. For this entry, the V and J calls and clone size follow TCRdb and not the study's own pipeline. This sample is represented by around 460,000 distinct CDR3 sequences; around a fifth of them were singletons. The ten largest clonotypes hold roughly 13% of the sample.

The receptor was isolated from a female donor with Graves disease. The rearranged segments are TRBV28 and TRBJ1-1, and possibly TRBD1, on 5 matching bases. The input for sequencing was peripheral blood mononuclear cells (PBMCs), taken when the disease was refractory, from a patient treated with antithyroid drugs. In nucleotide form, the sequence is TGTGCCAGCAGTTTGCAGGGTTCCTTCCTCTTAGCTTTCTTT. This yields the protein CASSLQGSFLLAFF. This CDR3, with the reference TRBV28 and TRBJ1-1 proteins standing in past its ends, gives the full variable domain DVKVTQSSRYLVKRTGEKVFLECVQDMDHENMFWYRQDPGLGLRLIYFSYDVKMKEKGDIPEGYSVSREKKERFSLILESASTNQTSMYLCASSLQGSFLLAFFGQGTRLTVV.